One T cell receptor (beta chain) is described in this entry. This record belongs to a study of cytomegalovirus exposure and HLA in healthy donors. PCR primers comprised 60 Vbeta and 13 Jbeta primers. Using immunoSEQ multiplex PCR, the repertoire was profiled, and TCRdb retains in-frame clones only, with some absent. The sample lists about 130,000 clones, roughly 76% occurring once. CDR1 is SGHRS and CDR2 is YFSETQ in the germline V gene. This CDR3 region has 16 residues. V shed 0 bases and J shed 1 base, with 12 bases lying between them. The clonotype was recovered from a woman aged 50 to 65 in good health and CMV-seronegative. Sequences were obtained from PBMCs. J is TRBJ2-3 and V is TRBV5-1; D is undetermined. CDR3 amino acids: CASSLGSSAGTDTQYF. The DNA of the CDR3 is TGCGCCAGCAGCTTGGGTTCTTCCGCGGGCACAGATACGCAGTATTTT.